Below, one T cell receptor (beta chain) is given with its context. This sample stems from a study of blood T cell repertoires in COVID-19. Overall study: Sites in the United States, Italy and Spain provided acute and convalescent COVID-19 samples. Sources were T cells, B-cell-depleted T cells, or PBMCs; the material itself was cDNA or gDNA.

The CDR3 contains 13 residues. V was pared by 8 bases and J by 0 bases, with 13 bases between. CDR1 and CDR2 from the germline V gene are SQVTM and ANQGSEA. In the authors' workflow: Quantification of nucleated cells was approximated via reference gene primer amplification. TCRdb's table, derived via immunoSEQ multiplex PCR, lists solely in-frame clones and lacks some. V, J and clone size reflect that table, while D and trimming were determined from the DNA. The sample lists about 99,000 clones, approximately 89% seen once, with about a sixth in the top ten. The sequenced sample consisted of peripheral blood. The receptor comes from a woman over 75 in a cohort sampled during active COVID-19. The chain couples TRBV29-1 to TRBJ1-1; D is perhaps TRBD1 (6 bases). CDR3 sequence (DNA): TGCAGCTCAGGAACAGGGATGAACACTGAAGCTTTCTTT. This encodes CSSGTGMNTEAFF.